This entry lists 3 T cell receptor beta chains sequenced from one sample in a study of T cell responses to AZD1222 COVID-19 vaccine. Libraries were prepared by immunoSEQ multiplex PCR; TCRdb keeps only in-frame clonotypes and omits some of them. This table has approximately 150,000 clones, 91% appearing once. Specimen: peripheral blood, collected on day 0 of AZD1222 vaccination. These receptors were obtained from an adult in good health.

The chain recombines TRBV12-3 or TRBV12-4 with TRBJ2-1, with D possibly TRBD2 on 6 matching bases. The germline V and J ends were trimmed by 2 bases and 13 bases, with 9 bases remaining between them. The CDR3 has 11 residues. CDR3 sequence (DNA): TGTGCCAGCAGTTTAACGGGAGTTCAGTTCTTC. It yields the protein CASSLTGVQFF.

The chain combines TRBV28 with TRBJ2-7, with 7 positions matching TRBD1. CDR1 is MDHEN, CDR2 SYDVKM, per germline. This CDR3 has 13 residues. V shed 5 bases and J 6 bases; nucleotides not matched to a gene: 7. The CDR3: CASSQDRVSEQYF. CDR3 DNA sequence: TGTGCCAGCAGTCAAGACAGGGTCTCCGAGCAGTACTTC.

J is TRBJ2-2 and V is TRBV6-5; D is unclear. V lost 5 bases and J 6 bases, leaving 7 bases between the germline ends. The CDR3 totals 12 residues. Germline CDR1 reads MNHEY; CDR2 reads SVGAGI. For the CDR3, the DNA is TGTGCCAGCAGTCCACGGCCCGGGGAGCTGTTTTTT. It is translated as CASSPRPGELFF.